This T cell receptor beta chain was retrieved from a study of blood T cell repertoires in COVID-19. Measured with immunoSEQ multiplex PCR; TCRdb has only the in-frame clones, and not every one. This sample has 150,000 or so clones, with 75% to 85% found just once. CDR3 length: 12 residues. CDR1 and CDR2 (germline): LGHDT, YNNKEL (reference sequence). The ends lost 1 base at V and 16 bases at J; junction bases unmatched: 7. This receptor was obtained from a woman of 80 years or more with active or convalescent COVID-19. The rearrangement joins TRBV3-1 (or the pseudogene TRBV3-2) to TRBJ2-1; 7 bases map to TRBD1. The sample was peripheral blood. CDR3 nucleotides: TGTGCCAGCAGCCAAGTACGGGGACAGCCCTTCTTC. Its protein is CASSQVRGQPFF.